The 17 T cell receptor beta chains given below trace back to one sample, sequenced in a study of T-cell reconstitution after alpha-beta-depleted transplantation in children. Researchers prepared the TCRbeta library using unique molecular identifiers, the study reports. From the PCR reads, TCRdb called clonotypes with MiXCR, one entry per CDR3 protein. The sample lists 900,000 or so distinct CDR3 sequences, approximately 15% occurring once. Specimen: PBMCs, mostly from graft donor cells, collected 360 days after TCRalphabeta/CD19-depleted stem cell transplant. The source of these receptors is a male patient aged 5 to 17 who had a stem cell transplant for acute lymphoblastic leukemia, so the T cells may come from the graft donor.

Written as DNA, the CDR3 is TGCAGCGTTGATAGCGGAGGGAACCAAGAGACCCAGTACTTC. Residues: CSVDSGGNQETQYF. V is TRBV29-1 and J is TRBJ2-5; D perhaps matches TRBD2 (6 bases). V was clipped by 3 bases and J by 0 bases, with 11 bases between them. This CDR3 is 14 amino acids long. Germline assignment: CDR1 SQVTM and CDR2 ANQGSEA.

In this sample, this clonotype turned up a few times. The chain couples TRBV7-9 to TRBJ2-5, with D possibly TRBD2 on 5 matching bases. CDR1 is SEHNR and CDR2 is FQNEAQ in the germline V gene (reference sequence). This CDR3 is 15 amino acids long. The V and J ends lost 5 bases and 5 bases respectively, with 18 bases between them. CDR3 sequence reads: CASSPAERAGETQYF. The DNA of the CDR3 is TGTGCCAGCAGCCCAGCGGAAAGGGCCGGCGAGACCCAGTACTTC.

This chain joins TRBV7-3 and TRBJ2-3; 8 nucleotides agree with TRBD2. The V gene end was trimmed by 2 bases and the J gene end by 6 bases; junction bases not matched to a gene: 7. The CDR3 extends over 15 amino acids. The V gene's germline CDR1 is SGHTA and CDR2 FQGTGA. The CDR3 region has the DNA TGTGCCAGCAGCTTACTAGCGGGTGCGTGGGATACGCAGTATTTT. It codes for CASSLLAGAWDTQYF. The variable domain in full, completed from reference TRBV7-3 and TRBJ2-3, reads GAGVSQTPSNKVTEKGKYVELRCDPISGHTALYWYRQSLGQGPEFLIYFQGTGAADDSGLPNDRFFAVRPEGSVSTLKIQRTERGDSAVYLCASSLLAGAWDTQYFGPGTRLTVL.

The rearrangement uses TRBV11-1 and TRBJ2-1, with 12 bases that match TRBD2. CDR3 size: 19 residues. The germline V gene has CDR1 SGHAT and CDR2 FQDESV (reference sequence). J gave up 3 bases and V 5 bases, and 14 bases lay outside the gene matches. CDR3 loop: CASSPRWLAGGSDYNEQFF. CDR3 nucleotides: TGTGCCAGCAGCCCGAGATGGCTAGCGGGAGGGTCCGACTACAATGAGCAGTTCTTC.

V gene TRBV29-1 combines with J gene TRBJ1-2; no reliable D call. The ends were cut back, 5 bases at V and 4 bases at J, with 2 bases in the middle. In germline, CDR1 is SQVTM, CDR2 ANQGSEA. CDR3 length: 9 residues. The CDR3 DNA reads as TGCAGCGTTATCTATGGCTACACCTTC. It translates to CSVIYGYTF.

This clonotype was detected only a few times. CDR3 loop: CSVDGGDPHRSYEQYF. DNA for the CDR3: TGCAGCGTGGACGGAGGGGACCCCCATAGATCCTACGAGCAGTACTTC. J is TRBJ2-7 and V is TRBV29-1; tentative D call: TRBD2 (6 bases). V dropped 6 bases and J dropped 1 base, with 22 bases sitting between them. CDR1 SQVTM and CDR2 ANQGSEA come from the germline V gene. The CDR3 is 16 residues long.

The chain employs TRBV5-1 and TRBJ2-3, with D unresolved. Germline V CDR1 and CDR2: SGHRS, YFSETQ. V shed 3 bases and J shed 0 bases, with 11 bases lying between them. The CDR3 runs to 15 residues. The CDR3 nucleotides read TGCGCCAGCAGCTCCCTAGGAGCTAGCACAGATACGCAGTATTTT. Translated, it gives CASSSLGASTDTQYF.

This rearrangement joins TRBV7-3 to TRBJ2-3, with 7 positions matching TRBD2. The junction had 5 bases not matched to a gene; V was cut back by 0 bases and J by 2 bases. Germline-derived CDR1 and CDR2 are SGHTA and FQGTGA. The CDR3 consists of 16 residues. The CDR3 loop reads CASSLTPSGLTDTQYF. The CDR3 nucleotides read TGTGCCAGCAGCTTAACGCCTAGCGGCCTCACAGATACGCAGTATTTT.

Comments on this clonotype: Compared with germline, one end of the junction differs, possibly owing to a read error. The CDR3 is CASSGTSGGVLF. As DNA, the CDR3 is TGTGCCAGCAGCGGGACTAGCGGGGGTGTACTCTTC. The V call is TRBV9, the J call TRBJ2-1; 13 bases map to TRBD2. In germline, CDR1 is SGDLS, CDR2 YYNGEE. This CDR3 contains 12 residues. The whole variable domain, remainder taken from reference TRBV9 and TRBJ2-1, is DSGVTQTPKHLITATGQRVTLRCSPRSGDLSVYWYQQSLDQGLQFLIQYYNGEERAKGNILERFSAQQFPDLHSELNLSSLELGDSALYFCASSGTSGGVLFGPGTRLTVL.

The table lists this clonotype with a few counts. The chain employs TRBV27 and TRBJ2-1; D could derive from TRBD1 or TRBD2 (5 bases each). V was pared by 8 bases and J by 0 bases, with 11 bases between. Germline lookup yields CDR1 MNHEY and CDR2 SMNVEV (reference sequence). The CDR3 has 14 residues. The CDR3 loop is CASDRDGSYNEQFF. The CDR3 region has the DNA TGTGCCAGCGACCGGGACGGCTCCTACAATGAGCAGTTCTTC.

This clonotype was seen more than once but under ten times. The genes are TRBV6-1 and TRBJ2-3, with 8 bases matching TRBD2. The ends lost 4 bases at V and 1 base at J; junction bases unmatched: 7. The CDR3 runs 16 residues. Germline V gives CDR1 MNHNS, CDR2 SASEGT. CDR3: CASSALAGGGTDTQYF. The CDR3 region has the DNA TGTGCCAGCAGTGCACTTGCGGGAGGAGGCACAGATACGCAGTATTTT.

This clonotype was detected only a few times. The chain's CDR3 is CASSWGQIPGNTIYF. DNA for the CDR3: TGTGCCAGCAGTTGGGGACAGATCCCCGGAAACACCATATATTTT. The chain has TRBV6-5 and TRBJ1-3; TRBD1 agrees at 7 bases. The CDR3 is 15 amino acids. V dropped 4 bases and J dropped 4; count of bases not matched to a gene: 7. Germline V CDR1 and CDR2: MNHEY, SVGAGI.

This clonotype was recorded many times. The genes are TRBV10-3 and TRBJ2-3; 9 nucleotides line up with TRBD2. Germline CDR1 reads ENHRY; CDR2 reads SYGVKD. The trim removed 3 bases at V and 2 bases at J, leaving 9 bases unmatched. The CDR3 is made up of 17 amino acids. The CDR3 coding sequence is TGTGCCATCAGTGACCCCGCGACTAGCGGATTCACAGATACGCAGTATTTT. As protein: CAISDPATSGFTDTQYF.

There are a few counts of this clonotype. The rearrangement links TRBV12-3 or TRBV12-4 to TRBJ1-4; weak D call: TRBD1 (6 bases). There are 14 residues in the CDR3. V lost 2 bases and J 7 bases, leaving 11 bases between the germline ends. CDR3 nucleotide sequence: TGTGCCAGCAGTTTAACACAGGGTGGTGAAAAACTGTTTTTT. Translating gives CASSLTQGGEKLFF.

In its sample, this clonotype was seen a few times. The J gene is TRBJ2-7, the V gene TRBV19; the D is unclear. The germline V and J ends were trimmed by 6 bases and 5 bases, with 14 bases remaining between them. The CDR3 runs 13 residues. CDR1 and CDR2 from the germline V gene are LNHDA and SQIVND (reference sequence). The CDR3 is CASSGSHWDEQYF. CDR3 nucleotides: TGTGCCAGTAGCGGATCCCACTGGGACGAGCAGTACTTC. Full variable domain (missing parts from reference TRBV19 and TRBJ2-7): DGGITQSPKYLFRKEGQNVTLSCEQNLNHDAMYWYRQDPGQGLRLIYYSQIVNDFQKGDIAEGYSVSREKKESFPLTVTSAQKNPTAFYLCASSGSHWDEQYFGPGTRLTVT.

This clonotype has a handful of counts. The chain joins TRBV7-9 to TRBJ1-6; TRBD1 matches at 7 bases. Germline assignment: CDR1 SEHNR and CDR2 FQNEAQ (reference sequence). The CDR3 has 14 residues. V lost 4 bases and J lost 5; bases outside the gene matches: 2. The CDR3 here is CASSSGTDNSPLHF. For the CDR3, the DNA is TGTGCCAGCAGCTCCGGGACAGATAATTCACCCCTCCACTTT.

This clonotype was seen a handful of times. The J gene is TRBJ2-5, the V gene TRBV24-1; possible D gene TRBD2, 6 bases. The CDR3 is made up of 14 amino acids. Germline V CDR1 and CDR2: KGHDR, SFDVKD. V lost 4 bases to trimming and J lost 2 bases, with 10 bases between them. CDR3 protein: CATSEGDFQETQYF. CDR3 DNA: TGTGCCACCAGTGAGGGGGACTTTCAAGAGACCCAGTACTTC.